This TCR beta chain was profiled in a study of beta chain features in type 1 diabetes. General study findings and limits: Unsettled here was the matter of whether HLA type influences TCRB rearrangement. Any PCR bias toward short templates would affect both groups alike. Healthy donors had naive, central memory and Treg TCRB repertoires that appeared less similar than those seen among patients. The study found moderately but significantly shorter TCRB CDR3s in all four CD4+ subsets of Type 1 diabetes patients.

The CDR3 sequence is 14 residues long. The whole isolated RNA underwent reverse transcription, so sequencing captured expressed TCRB transcripts. Some clones are missing from TCRdb's copy, which holds only in-frame ones; the method was immunoSEQ multiplex PCR. The sample records roughly 300,000 clones, 13% to 15% being singletons. Populations obtained by sorting all exceeded 95% purity. In this sample, this clone turned up a few times. Antigen unknown. Specimen: naive CD4+ T cells from blood. The receptor was derived from a man aged 30 to 39 with type 1 diabetes. V is TRBV23-1 and J is TRBJ2-5, with D tentatively TRBD2 (5 bases). The DNA end is a closer match to TRBJ2-7, so the J assignment may be wrong. TRBV23-1 is noted as an ORF with a role that remains uncertain. CDR3 residues: CASPGSGCSYEQYF. The CDR3 DNA is TGCGCCAGTCCCGGCAGCGGCTGCTCCTACGAGCAGTACTTC.